The 7 T cell receptor beta chains below all came from one sample that was sequenced in a study of T-cell memory formation after mild COVID-19. Each CDR3 protein gets one entry after TCRdb re-called the 5' RACE reads with MiXCR. The profile shows hundreds of thousands of distinct CDR3 sequences, around 21% of them singletons. What was sequenced was PBMCs or a T cell subset sorted from them (not recorded which). These TCRs come from an adult woman who had mild COVID-19 (a few samples of this study predate the infection). Cell type and time point are not known.

The rearrangement uses TRBV12-3 or TRBV12-4 and TRBJ1-2; D perhaps matches TRBD1 (5 bases). CDR3 length: 11 residues. Trimming cost V 4 bases and J 7 bases, with 7 bases left between them. The CDR3 here is CASSSGPGYTF. The CDR3 bases are TGTGCCAGCAGTTCGGGGCCTGGCTACACCTTC.

The chain recombines TRBV28 with TRBJ1-1, with 7 bases matching TRBD1. Looked up from germline, CDR1 is MDHEN and CDR2 is SYDVKM. There are 16 residues in the CDR3. The J segment lost 0 bases and the V segment lost 6 bases, leaving 10 bases of the junction unmatched. DNA of the CDR3: TGTGCCAGCAGGGAAGAGGGACAGAGCATGAACACTGAAGCTTTCTTT. This gives the protein CASREEGQSMNTEAFF.

The rearrangement links TRBV6-5 to TRBJ1-4; no clear D gene. CDR1 is MNHEY, CDR2 SVGAGI, per germline. Trimming removed 2 bases at V and 10 bases at J, with 8 bases between. The CDR3 is made up of 12 amino acids. This CDR3 reads CASSYLEGKLFF. The CDR3 nucleotides read TGTGCCAGCAGTTACCTGGAAGGAAAACTGTTTTTT.

This clonotype has just a few counts. This rearrangement joins TRBV7-2 to TRBJ2-1; 10 bases are shared with TRBD2. CDR3 length equals 15 residues. Germline trimming cut 0 bases from V and 7 bases from J; bases unmatched to any gene: 3. The V gene's germline CDR1 is SGHTA and CDR2 FQGNSA. The CDR3: CASSLAGLATNEQFF. CDR3 sequence (DNA): TGTGCCAGCAGCTTAGCGGGACTAGCGACAAATGAGCAGTTCTTC.

This clonotype was seen a few times. V is TRBV20-1 and J is TRBJ1-2, with D maybe TRBD1 (5 bases). This CDR3 region has 14 residues. Germline assignment: CDR1 DFQATT and CDR2 SNEGSKA (reference sequence). The ends were cut back, 3 bases at V and 4 bases at J, with 15 bases in the middle. CDR3 loop: CSASPGGRTYGYTF. Written as DNA, the CDR3 is TGCAGTGCTAGCCCCGGGGGTCGTACCTATGGCTACACCTTC.

This chain uses TRBV11-2 with TRBJ2-5; TRBD2 aligns across 9 bases. Germline loops: CDR1 SGHAT, CDR2 FQNNGV. Trimming cost V 5 bases and J 4 bases; bases outside gene matches: 5. The CDR3 is 14 amino acids. DNA of the CDR3: TGTGCCAGCAGCGCCCTAGCGGGGAGAGAGACCCAGTACTTC. Its protein is CASSALAGRETQYF.

The table lists this clonotype with a few counts. The CDR3 spells CASSRSAGGRTNTGELFF. The CDR3 DNA reads as TGCGCCAGCAGCCGGTCGGCGGGGGGCCGTACGAACACCGGGGAGCTGTTTTTT. The chain recombines TRBV5-1 with TRBJ2-2; 8 bases agree with TRBD2. Germline V lookup: CDR1 SGHRS, CDR2 YFSETQ. The CDR3 loop spans 18 amino acids. V lost 4 bases, J lost 0 bases, and 11 bases stayed unmatched. The full variable domain, rest sourced from reference TRBV5-1 and TRBJ2-2, is KAGVTQTPRYLIKTRGQQVTLSCSPISGHRSVSWYQQTPGQGLQFLFEYFSETQRNKGNFPGRFSGRQFSNSRSEMNVSTLELGDSALYLCASSRSAGGRTNTGELFFGEGSRLTVL.